The rows below give T cell receptor beta chains drawn from one sample of a study of T cell repertoires in cytomegalovirus infection. These TCRs' antigens remain unknown. MiXCR was run by TCRdb on the reads, yielding one entry per CDR3 protein. The sample includes some 54,000 distinct CDR3 sequences, 15% to 20% of them seen just once. The input for sequencing was CD8+ T cells from cultured PBMCs, taken from culture after CMV antigen stimulation. The origin of the receptors is a human donor in good health (CMV status not recorded). Some clones in this sample may be carry-over from other donors' samples. Each CDR3 is given with its conserved first and last residue. Each record gives: CDR3 DNA, CDR3 protein, clone size, J gene, D gene, V gene. D genes are given only for firm matches. Clone sizes are given selectively: once, few, many, or a class where the clone is expanded.

TGTGCCATCAGTGAAGGGGATGCGAACGCGAACACCGGGGAGCTGTTTTTT | CAISEGDANANTGELFF | few | TRBJ2-2 | - | TRBV10-3
TGTGCCAGCAGTGACATTGGGACAGGGAAAAATCAGCCCCAGCATTTT | CASSDIGTGKNQPQHF | - | TRBJ1-5 | TRBD1 | TRBV6-1
TGTGCCAGCAGCCCAGATGGAAAACTGTTTTTT | CASSPDGKLFF | - | TRBJ1-4 | - | TRBV6-2/TRBV6-3
TGTGCCAGCAGCCCAACTGGACAGCTCTATGTCGGCTACACCTTC | CASSPTGQLYVGYTF | - | TRBJ1-2 | - | TRBV7-8
TGTGCCAGCAGTTACGGGCTTAATATTATGAACACTGAAGCTTTCTTT | CASSYGLNIMNTEAFF | - | TRBJ1-1 | - | TRBV6-6
TGTGCCAGCAGTAGACAGGGGGAAGGTAAAAACATTCAGTACTTC | CASSRQGEGKNIQYF | - | TRBJ2-4 | TRBD1 | TRBV7-9
TGCAGTGCTCTAGACAGGTACATGAACACTGAAGCTTTCTTT | CSALDRYMNTEAFF | few | TRBJ1-1 | - | TRBV20-1
TGTGCCAGCAGCCCCGGCAGAGGCCAGCCCCAGCATTTT | CASSPGRGQPQHF | - | TRBJ1-5 | - | TRBV7-6
TGTGCCAGCAGCTTATTCCACGGGGGCGTCAAGGGACAAGAGACCCAGTACTTC | CASSLFHGGVKGQETQYF | few | TRBJ2-5 | - | TRBV7-2
TGTGCCAGCAAACAGGGGAGGGGGAACACCGGGGAGCTGTTTTTT | CASKQGRGNTGELFF | - | TRBJ2-2 | - | TRBV28
TGTGCCAGCAGCCCTGTCGATGAGCAGTTCTTC | CASSPVDEQFF | few | TRBJ2-1 | - | TRBV7-9
TGTGCCAGCAGCCAAGAATGGGATACAACTAATGAAAAACTGTTTTTT | CASSQEWDTTNEKLFF | many | TRBJ1-4 | - | TRBV4-2
TGTGCCAGCAGTTCCGAGGGGGGCGGCTACGAGCAGTACTTC | CASSSEGGGYEQYF | few | TRBJ2-7 | - | TRBV27
TGTGCCAGCAGTGGAAACTATGGGGCTCGGGATACGCAGTATTTT | CASSGNYGARDTQYF | - | TRBJ2-3 | - | TRBV12-3/TRBV12-4
TGTGCCAGCAGTTCCCGAGGGACATTAGGCAATCAGCCCCAGCATTTT | CASSSRGTLGNQPQHF | - | TRBJ1-5 | - | TRBV7-8
TGTGCCAGCAGCCCAGATAACTATGGCTACACCTTC | CASSPDNYGYTF | few | TRBJ1-2 | - | TRBV7-2
TGTGCCAGCAGTTTACTTTGGGACAGGGGGAGTGAAAAACTGTTTTTT | CASSLLWDRGSEKLFF | - | TRBJ1-4 | TRBD1 | TRBV27
TGTGCCAGCACGCGGCTAGCGGGGTTTAATGAGCAGTTCTTC | CASTRLAGFNEQFF | - | TRBJ2-1 | TRBD2 | TRBV27
TGTGCCAGTAGTATCAACCCGAACACTGAAGCTTTCTTT | CASSINPNTEAFF | - | TRBJ1-1 | - | TRBV19
TGTGCCAGCAGTTACCCCGACAGCAACACCTTC | CASSYPDSNTF | - | TRBJ1-2 | - | TRBV6-2/TRBV6-3
TGTGCCAGCAGCCAGCGGACTAATGAAAAACTGTTTTTT | CASSQRTNEKLFF | few | TRBJ1-4 | - | TRBV7-6
TGCGCCAGCAGCCAGAACATCCCCCCGATTAGCGGGGAAGCGAACACCGGGGAGCTGTTTTTT | CASSQNIPPISGEANTGELFF | few | TRBJ2-2 | TRBD2 | TRBV4-3
TGTGCCAGCAGCCTAAGGACAGGGGGCAGGAATACGCAGTATTTT | CASSLRTGGRNTQYF | - | TRBJ2-3 | TRBD1 | TRBV27
TGCGCCAGCAGCCCCGGACAGGGTAACATGAACACTGAAGCTTTCTTT | CASSPGQGNMNTEAFF | few | TRBJ1-1 | TRBD1 | TRBV4-1
TGTGCCAGCAGCTACCTTCCAGGCTCTGGGGCCAACGTCCTGACTTTC | CASSYLPGSGANVLTF | - | TRBJ2-6 | - | TRBV6-2/TRBV6-3
TGCGCCAGCAGCCAGGAAACAGGGGGCGATAACTATGGCTACACCTTC | CASSQETGGDNYGYTF | - | TRBJ1-2 | TRBD1 | TRBV4-3
TGCGCCAGCAGCTTACAGGGGGCAATGGAGACCCAGTACTTC | CASSLQGAMETQYF | - | TRBJ2-5 | TRBD1 | TRBV5-1
TGTGCTAGTGGTTTGTTGGGACAGGGCAAGGACTACCTCAGCACAGATACGCAGTATTTT | CASGLLGQGKDYLSTDTQYF | - | TRBJ2-3 | TRBD1 | TRBV12-5
TGTGCCAGCAGCTCCCCGGGACTAGCGGACAGGGATACGCAGTATTTT | CASSSPGLADRDTQYF | few | TRBJ2-3 | TRBD2 | TRBV7-3
TGTGCCAGTAATGAGGGTCCGCAAAATTACAATGAGCAGTTCTTC | CASNEGPQNYNEQFF | - | TRBJ2-1 | - | TRBV19
TGTGCCAGCAGCTTGGGGTGGACAGAACACAATGAGCAGTTCTTC | CASSLGWTEHNEQFF | - | TRBJ2-1 | - | TRBV11-2
TGTGCCAGCAGCTTAGAGCAGGCCGTATGGCCCCAGCATTTT | CASSLEQAVWPQHF | few | TRBJ1-5 | - | TRBV7-2
TGTGCCAGCAGTTTAAAAGGCAGGGGGCGAACTGAAGCTTTCTTT | CASSLKGRGRTEAFF | few | TRBJ1-1 | TRBD1 | TRBV27
TGTGCCAGCAGTTATTCCGAGGGTGGCAATCAGCCCCAGCATTTT | CASSYSEGGNQPQHF | - | TRBJ1-5 | - | TRBV6-2/TRBV6-3
TGTGCCAGCAGTTATGGGGGCACCGGGGAGCTGTTTTTT | CASSYGGTGELFF | few | TRBJ2-2 | - | TRBV27
TGTGCCAGCAGTTTATTGGTGGGGGCACCCCAAGAGACCCAGTACTTC | CASSLLVGAPQETQYF | - | TRBJ2-5 | - | TRBV27
TGTGCCAGCAGCTTAGGAGAGGCTCGGGGTAGCTCCTACGAGCAGTACTTC | CASSLGEARGSSYEQYF | - | TRBJ2-7 | - | TRBV7-9
TGTGCCAGCAGCCAATGGACAGACCTAGATTACAATGAGCAGTTCTTC | CASSQWTDLDYNEQFF | few | TRBJ2-1 | - | TRBV11-2
TGTGCCAGCAGGCCCCCTAGCGGGGGGCTCCAAGAGACCCAGTACTTC | CASRPPSGGLQETQYF | few | TRBJ2-5 | TRBD2 | TRBV7-9
TGCAGTGCTAGAGATCAGGGGGGCTATGGCTACACCTTC | CSARDQGGYGYTF | - | TRBJ1-2 | TRBD1 | TRBV20-1
TGTGCCAGCAGCTTAGAATCCTCAAGGCCGGGACAGGAGCTAAATGAGCAGTTCTTC | CASSLESSRPGQELNEQFF | few | TRBJ2-1 | TRBD1 | TRBV7-2
TGCAGTGCTAGAGGGGAGGTCGGGACTAGCGGGGGAGAACGAGAGACCCAGTACTTC | CSARGEVGTSGGERETQYF | many | TRBJ2-5 | TRBD2 | TRBV20-1
TGTGCCAGCAGTGGAGGGGGCGGCGAGCAGTACTTC | CASSGGGGEQYF | many | TRBJ2-7 | - | TRBV12-3/TRBV12-4
TGTGCCAGCAGCTTAAACTGGGGTATTAAGACTGAAGCTTTCTTT | CASSLNWGIKTEAFF | many | TRBJ1-1 | - | TRBV7-2
TGTGCCAGCAGCTTCGGTCCTAGACGGACAAATAATTCACCCCTCCACTTT | CASSFGPRRTNNSPLHF | few | TRBJ1-6 | - | TRBV5-6
TGTGCCAGCAGTTCCACTACAGGATTCAACTCCTACGAGCAGTACTTC | CASSSTTGFNSYEQYF | few | TRBJ2-7 | - | TRBV6-2/TRBV6-3
TGTGCCAGCATAGGAGGGGATAACTATGGCTACACCTTC | CASIGGDNYGYTF | few | TRBJ1-2 | - | TRBV27
TGTGCCAGCAGCTTAGGGGACTTGTATGGCTACACCTTC | CASSLGDLYGYTF | few | TRBJ1-2 | - | TRBV7-8
TGCAGTGCAAGGGCAGGTCGGGGCTACACCTTC | CSARAGRGYTF | - | TRBJ1-2 | - | TRBV20-1
TGTGCCAGCAGTTACGAGGTATCCGAAGAGACCCAGTACTTC | CASSYEVSEETQYF | - | TRBJ2-5 | - | TRBV6-5
TGTGCCAGCAGTTTTACAGGAAGGAGTGAGCAGTTCTTC | CASSFTGRSEQFF | few | TRBJ2-1 | - | TRBV12-3/TRBV12-4
TGTGCCAGCAGCCCAGGGACGCAGGGCGGCTACACCTTC | CASSPGTQGGYTF | - | TRBJ1-2 | - | TRBV12-3/TRBV12-4
TGTGCCAGCAGTTTAGGGAGGGGCAACTATGGCTACACCTTC | CASSLGRGNYGYTF | many | TRBJ1-2 | - | TRBV12-3/TRBV12-4
TGTGCCAGCAGCTTAGCTCTGGGGCCTGGAAACACCATATATTTT | CASSLALGPGNTIYF | - | TRBJ1-3 | - | TRBV7-2
TGTGCCAGCAGCTTTTCTCTCGAGCAGTACTTC | CASSFSLEQYF | few | TRBJ2-7 | - | TRBV7-2
TGTGCCAGCAGCTTAGGGGACATAGGGCAGCCCCAGCATTTT | CASSLGDIGQPQHF | few | TRBJ1-5 | - | TRBV7-6